A single sample is the source of the 8 T cell receptor beta chains below, sequenced in a study of shared clonotypes between healthy human individuals. Clones were sequenced by immunoSEQ multiplex PCR, and TCRdb holds only the in-frame ones, with some missing. The sample has roughly 1 million clones; about 77% are singletons. The sample was memory CD4+ T cells sorted from blood. Subset noted: CD45RA-negative fraction. Every receptor here comes from a man younger than 35 in good health.

The V and J genes are TRBV30 and TRBJ1-5; possibly TRBD1 for D (5 bases). CDR1 and CDR2 from the germline V gene are GTSNPN and SVGIG (reference sequence). The CDR3 length is 14 residues. The V gene lost 1 base and the J gene lost 0 bases, with 7 bases spanning the gap. The CDR3: CAWSADSSNQPQHF. The CDR3 region has the DNA TGTGCCTGGAGTGCCGACAGTAGCAATCAGCCCCAGCATTTT.

V usage is TRBV9 and J usage is TRBJ2-2; 12 bases line up with TRBD2. With 8 bases clipped from V and 6 bases from J, the junction kept 8 bases outside the gene matches. Looked up from germline, CDR1 is SGDLS and CDR2 is YYNGEE. The CDR3 is 15 residues long. DNA of the CDR3: TGTGCCAGTACTAGACTAGCGGGGGTGCCCGGGGAGCTGTTTTTT. This translates into CASTRLAGVPGELFF.

This chain connects TRBV6-5 to TRBJ2-7, with D perhaps TRBD1 (5 bases). Germline CDR1 and CDR2: MNHEY and SVGAGI. The ends were cut back, 10 bases at V and 1 base at J, with 17 bases in the middle. The CDR3 runs to 14 residues. The CDR3 bases are TGTGCCACCTTGAGGTCGGCAGGGTCCTACGAGCAGTACTTC. Its translation is CATLRSAGSYEQYF.

This chain links TRBV7-9 with TRBJ2-5; 7 bases map to TRBD1. This CDR3 comprises 16 residues. The germline CDR1 and CDR2 sequences are SEHNR and FQNEAQ (reference sequence). With V trimmed by 1 base and J by 1 base, 6 bases remained unmatched. Here the CDR3 DNA reads TGTGCCAGCAGCTTAGTAGCTTGGGACAGCCAAGAGACCCAGTACTTC. Translated, it gives CASSLVAWDSQETQYF.

This clone was counted a few times. The CDR3 reads CASSLTSAYQETQYF. The CDR3 DNA follows: TGTGCCAGCAGCTTAACTAGCGCGTACCAAGAGACCCAGTACTTC. V usage is TRBV7-3 and J usage is TRBJ2-5, with D possibly TRBD2 on 5 matching bases. V lost 0 bases, J lost 0 bases, and 8 bases lay in between. Germline V gives CDR1 SGHTA, CDR2 FQGTGA. The CDR3 extends over 15 amino acids.

The chain is built from TRBV27 and TRBJ1-6; D might be TRBD1 (6 bases). Trimming cost V 9 bases and J 6 bases, with 12 bases left between them. Germline CDR1 is MNHEY and CDR2 is SMNVEV (reference sequence). The CDR3 length is 13 residues. CDR3 coding DNA: TGTGCCAGTAGAAACAGGGTTAATTCACCCCTCCACTTT. Translated: CASRNRVNSPLHF.

J is TRBJ1-1 and V is TRBV30; 11 bases line up with TRBD1. This CDR3 is 15 amino acids long. The V gene end was trimmed by 5 bases and the J gene end by 4 bases; junction bases not matched to a gene: 9. CDR1 is GTSNPN and CDR2 is SVGIG in the germline V gene (reference sequence). CDR3 in amino acids: CAWAGTGGKSTEAFF. Here the CDR3 DNA reads TGTGCCTGGGCCGGGACAGGGGGAAAGAGCACTGAAGCTTTCTTT.

This rearrangement joins TRBV5-5 to TRBJ2-7, with TRBD1 as a possible D gene (6 bases). The CDR3 length is 16 residues. Trimming pared 0 bases from V and 0 bases from J, leaving 13 bases between. Germline values: CDR1 SGHKS, CDR2 YYEKEE (reference sequence). The CDR3 nucleotides read TGTGCCAGCAGCTTGGCCTGGACAGAGAGCTCCTACGAGCAGTACTTC. This gives the protein CASSLAWTESSYEQYF.